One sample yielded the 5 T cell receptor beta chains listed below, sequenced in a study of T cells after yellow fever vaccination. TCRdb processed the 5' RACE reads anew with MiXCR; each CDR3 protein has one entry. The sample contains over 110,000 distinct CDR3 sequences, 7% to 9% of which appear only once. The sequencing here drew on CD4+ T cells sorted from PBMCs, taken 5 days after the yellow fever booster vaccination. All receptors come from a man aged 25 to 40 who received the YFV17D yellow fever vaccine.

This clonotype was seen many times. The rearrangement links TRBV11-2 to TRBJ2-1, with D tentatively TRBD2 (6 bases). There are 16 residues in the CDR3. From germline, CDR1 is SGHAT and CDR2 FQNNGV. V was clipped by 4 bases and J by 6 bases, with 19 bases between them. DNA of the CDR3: TGTGCCAGCAGCTGGGTGGAGGGGCCCACGACCAATGAGCAGTTCTTC. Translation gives CASSWVEGPTTNEQFF.

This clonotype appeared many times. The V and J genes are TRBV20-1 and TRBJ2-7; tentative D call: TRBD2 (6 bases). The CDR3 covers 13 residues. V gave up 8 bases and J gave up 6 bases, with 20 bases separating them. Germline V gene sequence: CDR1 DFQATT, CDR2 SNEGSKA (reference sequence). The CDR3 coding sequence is TGCAGTACCAAGAGGGGCGGGACGGGCGAGCAGTACTTC. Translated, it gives CSTKRGGTGEQYF.

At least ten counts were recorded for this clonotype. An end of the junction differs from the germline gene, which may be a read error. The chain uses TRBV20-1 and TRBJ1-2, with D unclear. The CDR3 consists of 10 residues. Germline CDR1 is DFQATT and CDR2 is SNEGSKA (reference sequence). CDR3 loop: CSARPWPAFF. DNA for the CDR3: TGCAGTGCTAGGCCGTGGCCCGCTTTCTTC.

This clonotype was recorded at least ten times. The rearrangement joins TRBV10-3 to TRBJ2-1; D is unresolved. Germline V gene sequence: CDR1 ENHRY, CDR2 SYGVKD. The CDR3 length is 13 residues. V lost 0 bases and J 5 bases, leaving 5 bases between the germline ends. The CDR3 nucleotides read TGTGCCATCAGTGAGTCGAGAGACAATGAGCAGTTCTTC. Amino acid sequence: CAISESRDNEQFF.

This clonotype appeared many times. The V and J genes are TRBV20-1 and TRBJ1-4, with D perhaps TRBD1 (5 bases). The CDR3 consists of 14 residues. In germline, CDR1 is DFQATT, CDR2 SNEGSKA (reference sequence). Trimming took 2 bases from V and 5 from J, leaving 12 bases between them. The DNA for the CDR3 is TGCAGTGCTAGATCTACAGGCCGGAATGAAAAACTGTTTTTT. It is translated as CSARSTGRNEKLFF.